This T cell receptor (beta chain) was captured by sequencing in a study of glioma-infiltrating T cells. Using RNA template, CDR3s of TCR alpha and beta were amplified with iRepertoire arm-PCR. TCRdb re-analysed the multiplex PCR reads in MiXCR, keeping a single row per CDR3 protein. The sample has 150,000 to 200,000 distinct CDR3 sequences, more than 30% seen once. Findings and limits, study-wide: Above-expected tissue-blood divergence occurred in all gliomas, most in low-grade ones.

The germline V gene has CDR1 ENHRY and CDR2 SYGVKD. V gave up 2 bases and J gave up 9 bases; unmatched junction bases: 7. The CDR3 sequence is 15 residues long. Worth noting for this clonotype: Antigen specificity is unknown.

The V call is TRBV10-3, the J call TRBJ1-6; TRBD1 aligns across 7 bases. Specimen: glioma tissue, nonneoplastic brain tissue, or PBMCs (not recorded which). This sequence originates from a human donor with low-grade glioma or glioblastoma, undergoing nonglioma brain surgery, or in good health (not recorded which). The CDR3 here is CAISEQGGWGSPLHF. CDR3 nucleotides: TGTGCCATCAGTGAGCAAGGGGGCTGGGGTTCACCCCTCCACTTT.